The 16 T cell receptor beta chains given below trace back to one sample, sequenced in a study of blood T cell repertoires in COVID-19 (dated by TCRdb to 2020 to 2021). Receptor amplification or capture employed the immunoSEQ multiplex PCR assay. TCRdb retrieved this table from immuneACCESS and kept in-frame rearrangements only. Not all clones are present; in checked studies, unresolved V genes account for under half, and no reason is known for the remainder. Within this sample are a few hundred thousand clones, with approximately 77% of them counted one time only. The ten largest clones represent roughly 1.2% of the sample. Input material: peripheral blood. The receptors shown here come from a human donor with acute or convalescent COVID-19. The donor label of this sample is uncertain.

The V call is TRBV9, the J call TRBJ2-1; TRBD2 matches 9 bases. This CDR3 has 15 residues. Germline values: CDR1 SGDLS, CDR2 YYNGEE. Trimming took 4 bases from V and 8 from J; bases not matched to a gene: 10. This CDR3 reads CASSLGLAAGDEQFF. CDR3 sequence (DNA): TGTGCCAGCAGCCTGGGACTAGCCGCCGGAGATGAGCAGTTCTTC.

In this sample, this clone turned up a few times. This chain connects TRBV6-5 to TRBJ2-6; D gene uncertain. This CDR3 region has 15 residues. V gave up 6 bases and J gave up 0 bases, with 9 bases separating them. Per germline, CDR1 MNHEY and CDR2 SVGAGI. Written as DNA, the CDR3 is TGTGCCAGCAGACGCGCTTCCTCTGGGGCCAACGTCCTGACTTTC. Its translation: CASRRASSGANVLTF.

The chain carries TRBV2 and TRBJ2-2; TRBD2 might be the D (5 bases). The CDR3 contains 17 residues. CDR1 is SNHLY and CDR2 is FYNNEI in the germline V gene. With 1 base removed from V and 3 bases from J, the gap between germline ends came to 15 bases. The CDR3 sequence is CASSEGRTARDTGELFF. CDR3 sequence (DNA): TGTGCCAGCAGTGAAGGGCGGACTGCCCGGGACACCGGGGAGCTGTTTTTT.

This clone was counted a few times. The chain links TRBV21-1 to TRBJ1-2; no check of the table's D call, TRBD1, against the DNA was made. TRBV21-1 is designated a pseudogene. The CDR3 length is 13 residues. Here the CDR3 DNA reads TGTGCCAGCAGCTATAATCAGGGCTATGGCTACACCTTC. This sequence encodes CASSYNQGYGYTF.

This chain uses TRBV2 with TRBJ1-6, with D unresolved. Germline loops: CDR1 SNHLY, CDR2 FYNNEI. This CDR3 has 13 residues. V was shortened by 4 bases and J by 13 bases, with 14 bases between the two germline ends. This CDR3 reads CASSGGMGVPLHF. The CDR3 DNA reads as TGTGCCAGCAGTGGGGGTATGGGAGTCCCCCTCCACTTT.

V is TRBV10-1 and J is TRBJ2-1; no reliable D call. The germline V gene has CDR1 WNHNN and CDR2 SYGVQD (reference sequence). Trimming took 8 bases from V and 3 from J, leaving 11 bases between them. The CDR3 is 13 amino acids. The CDR3 DNA reads TGCGCCAGCCAAGATAGTTTCTACAATGAGCAGTTCTTC. This translates into CASQDSFYNEQFF.

The chain recombines TRBV4-1 with TRBJ1-6, with D perhaps TRBD1 (5 bases). The V end lost 4 bases, the J end lost 8 bases, and 24 bases lay between the germline ends. Germline CDR1 MGHRA, CDR2 YSYEKL. There are 18 residues in the CDR3. The CDR3 DNA follows: TGCGCCAGCAGCCTACCCTCGAGTAGTTCAGGGAACGATTCACCCCTCCACTTT. Protein: CASSLPSSSSGNDSPLHF.

The sample holds a few counts of this clone. V gene TRBV5-5 combines with J gene TRBJ1-4, with D perhaps matching TRBD1 (6 bases). The CDR3 covers 16 residues. The germline V gene has CDR1 SGHKS and CDR2 YYEKEE (reference sequence). Trimming cost V 3 bases and J 6 bases, with 18 bases left between them. This CDR3 is CASSYLGGAKDEKLFF. The CDR3 nucleotides read TGTGCCAGCAGCTACCTCGGGGGGGCGAAGGATGAAAAACTGTTTTTT. The full variable domain, with the rest looked up from reference TRBV5-5 and TRBJ1-4, is DAGVTQSPTHLIKTRGQQVTLRCSPISGHKSVSWYQQVLGQGPQFIFQYYEKEERGRGNFPDRFSARQFPNYSSELNVNALLLGDSALYLCASSYLGGAKDEKLFFGSGTQLSVL.

DNA for the CDR3: TGCGCCAGCAGCCTCTCCTCCGCGGGGAACACTGAAGCTTTCTTT. Its protein product is CASSLSSAGNTEAFF. The chain carries TRBV5-1 and TRBJ1-1; no clear D gene. This CDR3 is 15 amino acids long. Germline CDR1 is SGHRS and CDR2 is YFSETQ. V lost 4 bases to trimming and J lost 1 base, with 14 bases between them. Full variable domain (rest looked up from reference TRBV5-1 and TRBJ1-1): KAGVTQTPRYLIKTRGQQVTLSCSPISGHRSVSWYQQTPGQGLQFLFEYFSETQRNKGNFPGRFSGRQFSNSRSEMNVSTLELGDSALYLCASSLSSAGNTEAFFGQGTRLTVV.

V gene TRBV7-9 combines with J gene TRBJ1-5, with TRBD1 matching over 8 bases. This CDR3 contains 17 residues. Germline assignment: CDR1 SEHNR and CDR2 FQNEAQ (reference sequence). V shed 2 bases, J shed 6 bases, and the junction held 12 bases outside the gene matches. The CDR3 sequence: CASSLSTGQGLGQPQHF. DNA for the CDR3: TGTGCCAGCAGCTTATCTACTGGACAGGGACTCGGTCAGCCCCAGCATTTT.

This chain links TRBV2 with TRBJ2-7, with 9 nucleotides matching TRBD1. This CDR3 has 14 residues. V dropped 5 bases and J dropped 2; count of bases not matched to a gene: 4. Germline V lookup: CDR1 SNHLY, CDR2 FYNNEI. The CDR3: CASSQDRGTYEQYF. CDR3 DNA: TGTGCCAGCAGTCAGGACAGGGGAACCTACGAGCAGTACTTC.

The chain employs TRBV5-4 and TRBJ2-5, with no clear D. The CDR3 is 12 residues long. Germline lookup yields CDR1 SGHNT and CDR2 YYREEE (reference sequence). Trimming removed 3 bases from V and 4 bases from J, with 7 bases in between. This CDR3 is CASSSTSETQYF. In DNA, the CDR3 is TGTGCCAGCAGCTCTACCTCAGAGACCCAGTACTTC.

The J gene is TRBJ1-2, the V gene TRBV30; D perhaps matches TRBD1 (6 bases). CDR1 and CDR2 from the germline V gene are GTSNPN and SVGIG (reference sequence). CDR3 length: 13 residues. Trimming took 8 bases from V and 1 from J, leaving 14 bases between them. The CDR3 reads CANWDKLNYGYTF. CDR3 sequence (DNA): TGTGCCAATTGGGACAAACTTAACTATGGCTACACCTTC.

The chain couples TRBV5-1 to TRBJ2-1; D is ambiguous. This CDR3 contains 11 residues. CDR1 is SGHRS, CDR2 YFSETQ, per germline. Between the trimmed V and J ends, which lost 4 bases and 5 bases, there was a span of 4 bases. DNA of the CDR3: TGCGCCAGCAGCCTTCACAATGAGCAGTTCTTC. It is translated as CASSLHNEQFF.

This clone was observed a few times. The genes are TRBV20-1 and TRBJ1-1; no clear D gene. The CDR3 consists of 11 residues. Trimming stripped 5 bases from V and 7 bases from J, with 11 bases between. CDR1 and CDR2 from the germline V gene are DFQATT and SNEGSKA (reference sequence). The CDR3 coding sequence is TGCAGTGCTGGGCTCGGGATTGAAGCTTTCTTT. Encoded protein: CSAGLGIEAFF.

This clone was detected once. In DNA form, the CDR3 reads TGTGCCAGCAGCCAGAGGAATTCACCCCTCCACTTT. Translated, it gives CASSQRNSPLHF. The rearrangement joins TRBV3-1 (or the pseudogene TRBV3-2) to TRBJ1-6; D ambiguous. The CDR3 totals 12 residues. Germline V gene lookup returns CDR1 LGHDT and CDR2 YNNKEL (reference sequence). V was cut by 3 bases and J by 7 bases, with 4 bases left in between.